The entry below gives a single T cell receptor (beta chain) sequence along with its context. Per the study methods: The assay estimated nucleated cells by amplifying reference gene primers. Profiling relied on immunoSEQ multiplex PCR, and the TCRdb table lists in-frame clones only, not all of them. For V, J and clone size, that table is used; D and trimming come from the DNA. The table includes around 120,000 clones, less than 85% detected once. These data originate in a study of blood T cell repertoires in COVID-19. Across the study: The United States, Italy and Spain were the sources of the acute and convalescent COVID-19 samples. T cells, B-cell-depleted T cells, or PBMCs provided the cDNA or gDNA that served as material.

This CDR3 is 13 amino acids long. CDR1 and CDR2 from the germline V gene are PRHDT and FYEKMQ (reference sequence). V was pared by 2 bases and J by 1 base, with 5 bases between. Sequencing input: peripheral blood. This rearrangement joins TRBV13 to TRBJ1-1, with D uncertain. The clonotype comes from a man over 45 with acute or convalescent COVID-19. The CDR3, as DNA: TGTGCCAGCAGCTTATCGTGGAACACTGAAGCTTTCTTT. This codes for CASSLSWNTEAFF. The variable domain in full, completed from reference TRBV13 and TRBJ1-1, reads AAGVIQSPRHLIKEKRETATLKCYPIPRHDTVYWYQQGPGQDPQFLISFYEKMQSDKGSIPDRFSAQQFSDYHSELNMSSLELGDSALYFCASSLSWNTEAFFGQGTRLTVV.